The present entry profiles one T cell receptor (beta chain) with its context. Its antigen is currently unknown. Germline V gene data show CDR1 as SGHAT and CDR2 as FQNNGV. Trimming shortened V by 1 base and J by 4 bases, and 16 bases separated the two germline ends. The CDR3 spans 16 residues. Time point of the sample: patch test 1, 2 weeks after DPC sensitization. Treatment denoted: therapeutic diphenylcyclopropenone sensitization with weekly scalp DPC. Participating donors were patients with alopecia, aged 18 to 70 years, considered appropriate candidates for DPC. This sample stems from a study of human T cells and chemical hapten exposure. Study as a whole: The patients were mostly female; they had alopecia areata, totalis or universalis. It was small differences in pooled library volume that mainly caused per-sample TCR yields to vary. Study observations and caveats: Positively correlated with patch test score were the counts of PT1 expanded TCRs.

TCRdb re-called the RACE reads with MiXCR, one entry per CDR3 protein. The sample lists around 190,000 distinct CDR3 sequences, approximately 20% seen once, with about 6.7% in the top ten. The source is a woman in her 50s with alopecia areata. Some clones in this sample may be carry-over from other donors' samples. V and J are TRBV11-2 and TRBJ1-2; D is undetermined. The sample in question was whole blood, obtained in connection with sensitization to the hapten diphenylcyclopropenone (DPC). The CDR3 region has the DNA TGTGCCAGCAGCTTAGCTGGTGGAAAGCGCGGCTATGGCTACACCTTC. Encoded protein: CASSLAGGKRGYGYTF.